This T cell receptor beta chain was retrieved from a study of identical twins. The V and J ends lost 1 base and 7 bases, in that order; junction bases with no gene match: 7. CDR1 SGHKS and CDR2 YYEKEE come from the germline V gene (reference sequence). The CDR3 has 14 residues. This clonotype appeared a few times. TCRdb re-analysed the 5' RACE reads in MiXCR, keeping a single row per CDR3 protein. The sample consists of about 200,000 distinct CDR3 sequences, 6.5% of them appearing once. The same sample was also used in a study of T cells expressing NK-cell markers. This second study notes: Seven sequenced donors out of eight were HCMV-seropositive, one seronegative. Several experiments employed an anti-gamma-delta TCR antibody to confine sorting to alpha-beta TCR T cells.

This sequence joins TRBV5-5 and TRBJ1-1, with 7 nucleotides matching TRBD1. The source is a woman younger than 30 in good health. The specimen was CD8+ T cells sorted from blood. CDR3 bases: TGTGCCAGCAGCTTGTACGGCAGGGGGGATGAAGCTTTCTTT. It is translated as CASSLYGRGDEAFF. Drawing the rest from reference TRBV5-5 and TRBJ1-1, the complete variable domain is DAGVTQSPTHLIKTRGQQVTLRCSPISGHKSVSWYQQVLGQGPQFIFQYYEKEERGRGNFPDRFSARQFPNYSSELNVNALLLGDSALYLCASSLYGRGDEAFFGQGTRLTVV.